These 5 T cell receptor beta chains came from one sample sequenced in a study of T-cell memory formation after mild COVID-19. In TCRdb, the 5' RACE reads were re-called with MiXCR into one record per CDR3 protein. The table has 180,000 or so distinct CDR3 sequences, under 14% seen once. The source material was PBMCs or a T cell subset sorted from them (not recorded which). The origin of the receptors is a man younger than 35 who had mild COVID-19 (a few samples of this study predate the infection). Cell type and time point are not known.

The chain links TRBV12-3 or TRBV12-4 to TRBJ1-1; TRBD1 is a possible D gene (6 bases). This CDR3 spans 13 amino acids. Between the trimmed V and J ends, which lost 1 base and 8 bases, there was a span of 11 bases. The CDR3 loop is CASSLGVTGEAFF. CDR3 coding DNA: TGTGCCAGCAGTTTAGGGGTCACAGGGGAAGCTTTCTTT.

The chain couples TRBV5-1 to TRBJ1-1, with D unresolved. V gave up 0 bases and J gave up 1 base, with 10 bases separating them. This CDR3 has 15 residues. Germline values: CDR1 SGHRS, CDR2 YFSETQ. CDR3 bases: TGCGCCAGCAGCTTGGGGGCTCAGCGGAACACTGAAGCTTTCTTT. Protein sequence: CASSLGAQRNTEAFF.

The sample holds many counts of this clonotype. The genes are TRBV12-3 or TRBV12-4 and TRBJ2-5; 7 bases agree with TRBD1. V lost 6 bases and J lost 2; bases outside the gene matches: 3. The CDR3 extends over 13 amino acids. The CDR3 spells CASSATGQETQYF. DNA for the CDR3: TGTGCCAGCAGCGCGACAGGGCAAGAGACCCAGTACTTC.

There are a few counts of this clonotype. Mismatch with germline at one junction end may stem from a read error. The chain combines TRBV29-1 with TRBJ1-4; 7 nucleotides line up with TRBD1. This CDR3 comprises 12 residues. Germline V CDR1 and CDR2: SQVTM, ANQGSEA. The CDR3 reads CSVEDPSGQTTF. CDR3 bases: TGCAGCGTTGAGGATCCTTCGGGACAGACAACTTTT. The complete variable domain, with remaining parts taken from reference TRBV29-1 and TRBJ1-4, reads SAVISQKPSRDICQRGTSLTIQCQVDSQVTMMFWYRQQPGQSLTLIATANQGSEATYESGFVIDKFPISRPNLTFSTLTVSNMSPEDSSIYLCSVEDPSGQTTFGSGTQLSVL.

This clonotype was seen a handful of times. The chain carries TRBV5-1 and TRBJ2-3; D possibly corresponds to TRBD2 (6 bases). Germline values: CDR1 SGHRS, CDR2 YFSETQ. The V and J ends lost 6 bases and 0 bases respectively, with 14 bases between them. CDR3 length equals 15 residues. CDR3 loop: CASKVSGVSTDTQYF. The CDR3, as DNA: TGCGCCAGCAAGGTTAGCGGAGTTAGCACAGATACGCAGTATTTT.